This T cell receptor (beta chain) appears in the sequencing data of a study of blood T cell repertoires in COVID-19 (dated by TCRdb to the early 2020s). Looking at the study overall: The collaborator samples originated in the United States, Italy and Spain and spanned the acute and convalescent phases of COVID-19. The prospective study material was composed of cDNA or gDNA derived from T cells, B-cell-depleted T cells, or PBMCs. The dataset comprised deeply sampled blood TCRbeta repertoires from subjects exposed to, actively infected with, or recovered from COVID-19. The repertoires were made available in a free public database intended to serve as a resource for research on the immune response to SARS-CoV-2. The samples were drawn from two sources: the first 160 participants of the ongoing ImmuneRACE study, and 1,200 or so subjects contributed by 6 global collaborators. Nearly every sample came with metadata listing a de-identified subject ID, COVID-19 status, age in years and sex. Where available, HLA class I and class II types were obtained from metadata supplied by the sample provider rather than from assay-based typing. Study-wide findings and limitations: How much clinical and demographic metadata was included differed by source and by participant, and the metadata was provided uncurated.

This clone has just one count. There is no known antigen for this receptor. No much larger clonotype is one base removed from it; base qualities were not supplied. Whole blood was collected in K2EDTA tubes by collaborating institutions according to the institutions' own protocols. For TCRbeta analysis, collaborators shipped samples as frozen whole blood, isolated PBMCs, or DNA extracted from either of those sample types. There are 15 amino acids in the CDR3, from cysteine to phenylalanine inclusive. This entry keeps only the CDR3 DNA: 45 bases, framed from base 1. V is pared back by 6 bases and J by 5 bases, with 14 bases lying between the germline termini. Looking up the germline V gene yields CDR1 ENHRY and CDR2 SYGVKD. The immunoSEQ Assay, a bias-controlled multiplex PCR, was used to amplify TCRbeta CDR3 regions from genomic DNA. On the study's bioinformatics: Nucleated cell counts per sample were estimated from amplification of reference gene primers within the assay. Sequence reads were collapsed and filtered to measure the absolute abundance of every unique TCRbeta CDR3 rearrangement. For each sample, productive Simpson clonality was calculated as the square root of Simpson's diversity index over productive rearrangements. TCRdb stores this immuneACCESS table with in-frame sequences only. Part of the clones is absent; in the studies checked, under half of the shortfall reflects unresolved V genes, and no reason is known for the rest. Clonal size and the V and J genes are those of that table, whereas D and trimming came from the DNA. The sample profile shows about 150,000 clones; 80% to 90% of them were found once. Over 12% of the sample is taken by the ten largest.

The sequence is built from TRBV10-3 and TRBJ1-6; a weak D assignment points to TRBD1 (5 bases agree). This sequence was found in a woman aged 40 to 55 with acute or convalescent COVID-19. Sequences were obtained from peripheral blood. In nucleotide form, the sequence is TGTGCCATCAGAGCGGGACTAGGGGATAATTCACCCCTCCACTTT. Its coded protein is CAIRAGLGDNSPLHF.